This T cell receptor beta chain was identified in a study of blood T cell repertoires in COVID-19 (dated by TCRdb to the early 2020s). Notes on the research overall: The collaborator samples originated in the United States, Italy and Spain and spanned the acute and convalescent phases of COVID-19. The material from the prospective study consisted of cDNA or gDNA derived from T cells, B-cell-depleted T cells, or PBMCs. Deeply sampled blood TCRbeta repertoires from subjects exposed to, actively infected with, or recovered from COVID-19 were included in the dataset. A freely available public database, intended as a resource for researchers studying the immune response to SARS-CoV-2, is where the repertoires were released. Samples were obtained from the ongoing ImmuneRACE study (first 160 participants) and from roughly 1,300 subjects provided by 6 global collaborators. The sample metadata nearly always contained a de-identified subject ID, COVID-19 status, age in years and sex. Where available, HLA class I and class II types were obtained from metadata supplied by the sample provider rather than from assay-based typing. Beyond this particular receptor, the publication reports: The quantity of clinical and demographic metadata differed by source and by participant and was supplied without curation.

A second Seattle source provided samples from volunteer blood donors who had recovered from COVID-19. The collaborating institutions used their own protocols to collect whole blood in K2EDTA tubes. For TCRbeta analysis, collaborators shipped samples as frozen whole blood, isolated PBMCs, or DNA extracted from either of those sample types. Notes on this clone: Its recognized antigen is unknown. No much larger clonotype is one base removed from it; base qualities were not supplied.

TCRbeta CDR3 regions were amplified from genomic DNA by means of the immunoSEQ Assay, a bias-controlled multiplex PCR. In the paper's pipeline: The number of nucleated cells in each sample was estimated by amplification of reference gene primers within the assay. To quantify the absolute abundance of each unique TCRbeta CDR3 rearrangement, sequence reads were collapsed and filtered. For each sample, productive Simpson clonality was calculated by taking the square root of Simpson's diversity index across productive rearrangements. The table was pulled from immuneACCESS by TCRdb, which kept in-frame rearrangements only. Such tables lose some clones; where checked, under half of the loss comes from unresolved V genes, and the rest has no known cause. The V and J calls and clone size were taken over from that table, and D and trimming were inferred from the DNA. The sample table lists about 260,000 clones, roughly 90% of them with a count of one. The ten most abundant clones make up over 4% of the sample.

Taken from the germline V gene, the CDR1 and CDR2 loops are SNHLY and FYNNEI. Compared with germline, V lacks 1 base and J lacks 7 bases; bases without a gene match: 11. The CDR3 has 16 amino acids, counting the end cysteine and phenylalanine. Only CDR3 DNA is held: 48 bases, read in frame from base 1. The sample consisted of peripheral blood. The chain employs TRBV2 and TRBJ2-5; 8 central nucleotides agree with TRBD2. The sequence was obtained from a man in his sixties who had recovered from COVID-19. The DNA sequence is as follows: TGTGCCAGCAGTGAAGTCGGACTAGCTCATTTGGGGACCCAGTACTTC. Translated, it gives CASSEVGLAHLGTQYF.